Presented here are 2 T cell receptor beta chains from one specimen sequenced in a study of T-cell reconstitution after alpha-beta-depleted transplantation in children. TCRbeta library preparation incorporated unique molecular identifiers. TCRdb recomputed calls from the PCR reads with MiXCR, one row per CDR3 protein. The table has fewer than 120,000 distinct CDR3 sequences, about a tenth seen once. This material consisted of PBMCs from the stem cell graft donor, taken from the stem cell graft. The receptors shown here come from a human donor who donated a stem cell graft to a child with acute lymphoblastic leukemia.

This clonotype was seen repeatedly, ten times or more. The CDR3 DNA is TGTGCCAGCAGCTTAGCGCTAGCGGGAGGATACCAAGAGACCCAGTACTTC. It is translated as CASSLALAGGYQETQYF. The rearrangement uses TRBV7-2 and TRBJ2-5; 11 bases are shared with TRBD2. CDR1 and CDR2 (germline): SGHTA, FQGNSA. The CDR3 contains 17 residues. The junction had 3 bases not matched to a gene; V was cut back by 0 bases and J by 0 bases.

This clonotype showed up many times. The chain employs TRBV18 and TRBJ2-7; D may be TRBD1 or TRBD2 (5 bases each). The length of the CDR3 is 16 residues. V gave up 2 bases and J gave up 0 bases, with 14 bases separating them. The germline gives CDR1 KGHSH, CDR2 LQKENI. The CDR3 is CASSPGAGVGSYEQYF. The CDR3 DNA sequence: TGTGCCAGCTCACCAGGGGCCGGGGTTGGCTCCTACGAGCAGTACTTC.